The subject of this entry is one T cell receptor (beta chain). No antigen is known for it. The data belong to a study of shared clonotypes between healthy human individuals. Study-wide results and limits: All-four-donor shared clonotypes had higher generation probabilities than non-shared clonotypes did. It was observed that approximately 5% of naive CD4 clonotypes were shared across a few donors.

The assay was immunoSEQ multiplex PCR, and TCRdb's table has in-frame clones only and misses some. The sample consists of about 100,000 clones, 68% of them appearing once. J was trimmed by 5 bases and V by 5 bases; bases with no gene match: 14. CDR3 length equals 17 residues. Germline values: CDR1 SEHNR, CDR2 FQNEAQ (reference sequence). V is TRBV7-9 and J is TRBJ2-7; 11 bases match TRBD1. This receptor was obtained from a woman in her thirties in good health. Sequences were obtained from memory CD8+ T cells sorted from blood. Subset here: CD45RO+ cells pooled with CCR7-negative TemRA cells. CDR3 in amino acids: CASSRTDRGRPRHEQYF. CDR3 sequence (DNA): TGTGCCAGCAGCCGGACGGACAGGGGGCGCCCCCGGCACGAGCAGTACTTC.